These 19 T cell receptor beta chains were sequenced from one sample in a study of blood T cell repertoires in COVID-19. The data were produced by immunoSEQ multiplex PCR, yet TCRdb's version contains in-frame clones alone and is incomplete. The table shows approximately 100,000 clones, with more than 75% occurring only once. The material sequenced was peripheral blood. These receptors originate from a human donor in a cohort sampled during active COVID-19.

V is TRBV9 and J is TRBJ2-7; a weak D match, TRBD1 (6 bases). This CDR3 spans 15 amino acids. Trimming shortened V by 0 bases and J by 5 bases, and 15 bases separated the two germline ends. Germline V gene data show CDR1 as SGDLS and CDR2 as YYNGEE. As DNA, the CDR3 is TGTGCCAGCAGCGTAGGGATCCAGGGGCGCCACGAGCAGTACTTC. The encoded protein is CASSVGIQGRHEQYF.

The gene calls are TRBV7-2 and TRBJ1-1; the D gene is possibly TRBD1 (5 bases). The germline V gene has CDR1 SGHTA and CDR2 FQGNSA. V gave up 1 base and J gave up 4 bases, with 16 bases separating them. This CDR3 region has 16 residues. CDR3 protein: CASSLEQAVVFTEAFF. The CDR3 DNA reads TGTGCCAGCAGCTTAGAACAGGCCGTAGTCTTCACTGAAGCTTTCTTT.

Only a few counts were recorded for this clone. The chain has TRBV7-2 and TRBJ1-5; 10 positions agree with TRBD1. V shed 5 bases and J 7 bases; nucleotides not matched to a gene: 5. The germline gives CDR1 SGHTA, CDR2 FQGNSA. CDR3 length equals 14 residues. The CDR3 is CASSDRDRGQPQHF. CDR3 bases: TGTGCCAGCAGCGACAGGGACAGGGGACAGCCCCAGCATTTT.

The table lists this clone with a count of one. The chain uses TRBV30 and TRBJ2-1, with 9 bases fitting TRBD1. V was pared by 1 base and J by 5 bases, with 6 bases of the junction left unmatched. The CDR3 loop spans 15 amino acids. Germline CDR1 is GTSNPN and CDR2 is SVGIG (reference sequence). The CDR3 protein is CAWSGPDRGDNEQFF. For the CDR3, the DNA is TGTGCCTGGAGTGGACCGGACAGGGGTGACAATGAGCAGTTCTTC.

J is TRBJ2-2 and V is TRBV18, with a weak D call TRBD1 (5 bases). This CDR3 comprises 14 residues. The germline V gene encodes CDR1 KGHSH and CDR2 LQKENI. The ends were cut back, 2 bases at V and 3 bases at J, with 7 bases in the middle. The CDR3 reads CASSPVRDTGELFF. The CDR3 coding sequence is TGTGCCAGCTCACCAGTCAGGGACACCGGGGAGCTGTTTTTT.

The sample holds a few counts of this clone. The chain links TRBV4-3 to TRBJ2-3; D perhaps matches TRBD1 (6 bases). Germline V gene data show CDR1 as LGHNA and CDR2 as YSLEER. The ends were cut back, 0 bases at V and 8 bases at J, with 9 bases in the middle. The CDR3 sequence is 13 residues long. Here the CDR3 reads CASSQDRGGTQYF. CDR3 DNA: TGCGCCAGCAGCCAAGATAGAGGGGGTACGCAGTATTTT.

This sequence joins TRBV6-2 or TRBV6-3 and TRBJ1-2; D is uncertain. Germline CDR1 and CDR2: MNHEY and SVGEGT. V lost 0 bases to trimming and J lost 8 bases, with 4 bases between them. The CDR3 sequence is 11 residues long. The CDR3 DNA reads as TGTGCCAGCAGTTACTCCGAGGGCTACACCTTC. Protein product: CASSYSEGYTF.

The V gene is TRBV9, the J gene TRBJ2-1; possible D gene TRBD2, 6 bases. V was trimmed by 4 bases and J by 10 bases, leaving 12 bases between them. This CDR3 has 12 amino acids. Germline V lookup: CDR1 SGDLS, CDR2 YYNGEE. CDR3: CASSPEGGEQFF. The CDR3 region has the DNA TGTGCCAGCAGCCCGGAGGGAGGAGAGCAGTTCTTC.

This clone was counted a single time. The genes are TRBV6-6 and TRBJ2-7, with D perhaps matching TRBD1 (6 bases). In germline, CDR1 is MNHNY, CDR2 SVGAGI (reference sequence). The V end lost 6 bases, the J end lost 0 bases, and 15 bases lay between the germline ends. The CDR3 loop spans 15 amino acids. The CDR3 DNA reads TGTGCCAGCAGACCCTCACAGGGTTCCTCCTACGAGCAGTACTTC. It is translated as CASRPSQGSSYEQYF.

The chain recombines TRBV7-2 with TRBJ1-1; 7 bases line up with TRBD1. V shed 4 bases, J shed 4 bases, and the junction held 6 bases outside the gene matches. The germline CDR1 and CDR2 sequences are SGHTA and FQGNSA. The CDR3 has 14 amino acids. The CDR3 bases are TGTGCCAGCAGCTCGACAGGGCAGGCCACTGAAGCTTTCTTT. Encoded protein: CASSSTGQATEAFF.

The count of this clone is one. The chain recombines TRBV6-5 with TRBJ2-7, with D possibly being TRBD1 (5 bases). The CDR3 covers 13 residues. With 8 bases removed from V and 3 bases from J, the gap between germline ends came to 14 bases. Germline-derived CDR1 and CDR2 are MNHEY and SVGAGI. This CDR3 reads CASSQDSYYEQYF. The CDR3 bases are TGTGCCAGCTCTCAAGACAGCTACTACGAGCAGTACTTC.

V and J are TRBV5-1 and TRBJ1-3; D uncertain. Germline CDR1 reads SGHRS; CDR2 reads YFSETQ. Trimming cost V 7 bases and J 1 base, with 15 bases left between them. The CDR3 sequence is 15 residues long. The CDR3 spells CASALTATSGNTIYF. The CDR3 DNA sequence: TGCGCCAGCGCTCTTACGGCGACATCTGGAAACACCATATATTTT.

The rearrangement joins TRBV27 to TRBJ2-2; 8 nucleotides align to TRBD2. CDR3 length: 15 amino acids. J was trimmed by 5 bases and V by 5 bases; bases with no gene match: 7. Germline CDR1 reads MNHEY; CDR2 reads SMNVEV (reference sequence). The CDR3 DNA sequence: TGTGCCAGCAGTAAAGGACTAGCTGGGACCGGGGAGCTGTTTTTT. The encoded protein is CASSKGLAGTGELFF.

This chain uses TRBV28 with TRBJ1-2, with D tentatively TRBD1 (5 bases). The ends were cut back, 3 bases at V and 3 bases at J, with 8 bases in the middle. The CDR3 length is 13 residues. The germline gives CDR1 MDHEN, CDR2 SYDVKM. This CDR3 is CASSLWGDYGYTF. The DNA of the CDR3 is TGTGCCAGCAGTTTGTGGGGCGACTATGGCTACACCTTC.

This chain connects TRBV4-1 to TRBJ1-5; D ambiguous. The CDR3 sequence is 14 residues long. Germline lookup yields CDR1 MGHRA and CDR2 YSYEKL. The V end lost 1 base, the J end lost 4 bases, and 8 bases lay between the germline ends. In DNA, the CDR3 is TGCGCCAGCAGCCAAGTCTCACAGAATCAGCCCCAGCATTTT. As protein: CASSQVSQNQPQHF.

The J gene is TRBJ2-7, the V gene TRBV27, with D hard to call. The CDR3 extends over 11 amino acids. The V gene lost 10 bases and the J gene lost 5 bases, with 12 bases spanning the gap. Germline V gives CDR1 MNHEY, CDR2 SMNVEV (reference sequence). The CDR3 here is CATSNYNEQYF. CDR3 DNA sequence: TGTGCCACCTCGAACTACAACGAGCAGTACTTC.

The V gene is TRBV5-1, the J gene TRBJ2-5; TRBD1 might be the D (5 bases). V lost 6 bases and J lost 4, with 13 bases in between. Germline-derived CDR1 and CDR2 are SGHRS and YFSETQ. The CDR3 spans 13 residues. This CDR3 is CASTPRAGETQYF. Here the CDR3 DNA reads TGCGCCAGCACCCCCAGGGCTGGAGAGACCCAGTACTTC.

The chain joins TRBV28 to TRBJ2-7, with D maybe TRBD1 (5 bases). The length of the CDR3 is 15 residues. V gave up 3 bases and J gave up 1 base, with 13 bases separating them. CDR1 MDHEN and CDR2 SYDVKM come from the germline V gene. CDR3 in DNA: TGTGCCAGCAGTTTCCCCCAGGGAACGTCCTACGAGCAGTACTTC. It yields the protein CASSFPQGTSYEQYF.

CDR3 residues: CASSLQGSDEKLFF. The DNA of the CDR3 is TGCGCCAGCAGCTTACAGGGTTCCGATGAAAAACTGTTTTTT. The rearrangement uses TRBV5-1 and TRBJ1-4; TRBD1 might be the D (6 bases). V lost 2 bases and J 6 bases, leaving 11 bases between the germline ends. Per the germline V gene, CDR1 is SGHRS and CDR2 is YFSETQ. The CDR3 is made up of 14 amino acids.